A single sample is the source of the 21 T cell receptor beta chains below, sequenced in a study of monozygotic twins with inflammatory bowel disease. Following a re-call of the 5' RACE reads, TCRdb has one entry per CDR3 protein and lacks DNA. The sample table includes over 150,000 distinct CDR3 sequences. The specimen was blood. Receptors were obtained from a human donor with ulcerative colitis or Crohn's disease, or a healthy co-twin of an affected twin (not recorded which).

The chain is built from TRBV7-3 and TRBJ1-1. Germline values: CDR1 SGHTA, CDR2 FQGTGA. The CDR3 contains 13 residues. The CDR3 protein is CASSFNPNTEAFF.

V gene TRBV5-8 combines with J gene TRBJ2-5; the D gene TCRdb calls, TRBD1, cannot be checked with no DNA. CDR1 is SGHTS, CDR2 YDEGEE, per germline. This CDR3 comprises 16 residues. This chain's CDR3 is CASSSLKMGGGETQYF.

The chain has TRBV5-5 and TRBJ1-5; as DNA is missing, the TRBD1 call by TCRdb cannot be tested. Germline CDR1 SGHKS, CDR2 YYEKEE (reference sequence). This CDR3 region has 16 residues. The CDR3 is CASSGTGLEGNQPQHF. Drawing the rest from reference TRBV5-5 and TRBJ1-5, the complete variable domain is DAGVTQSPTHLIKTRGQQVTLRCSPISGHKSVSWYQQVLGQGPQFIFQYYEKEERGRGNFPDRFSARQFPNYSSELNVNALLLGDSALYLCASSGTGLEGNQPQHFGDGTRLSIL.

The CDR3 spells CASSPIPGANYGYTF. The rearrangement joins TRBV6-1 to TRBJ1-2; TCRdb returns TRBD1, unconfirmable since there is no DNA. Germline values: CDR1 MNHNS, CDR2 SASEGT. The CDR3 is 15 residues long.

V is TRBV9 and J is TRBJ2-5; there is no DNA to check the TCRdb D call of TRBD2. This CDR3 comprises 15 residues. Per the germline V gene, CDR1 is SGDLS and CDR2 is YYNGEE. The CDR3 region is CASSVVGTSGETQYF.

The chain uses TRBV5-1 and TRBJ2-3; TCRdb's D gene call, TRBD2, goes unchecked for lack of DNA. CDR3 length equals 18 residues. Germline assignment: CDR1 SGHRS and CDR2 YFSETQ. CDR3 amino acids: CASSYLAGAISSTDTQYF.

The chain recombines TRBV6-1 with TRBJ2-1. CDR3 length equals 16 residues. Germline V gene lookup returns CDR1 MNHNS and CDR2 SASEGT. This chain's CDR3 is CASSPTQTHQNNEQFF.

J is TRBJ2-1 and V is TRBV20-1. This CDR3 region has 12 residues. Germline lookup yields CDR1 DFQATT and CDR2 SNEGSKA (reference sequence). CDR3 loop: CSARAGWNEQFF.

The rearrangement joins TRBV18 to TRBJ2-7; TCRdb's D call, TRBD2, is unchecked because there is no DNA. This CDR3 is 17 amino acids long. CDR1 and CDR2 from the germline V gene are KGHSH and LQKENI. CDR3 in amino acids: CASSPPGLAGRSYEQYF.

The chain recombines TRBV12-3 or TRBV12-4 with TRBJ2-7. This CDR3 is built from 14 residues. The chain's CDR3 is CASSLRRIPYEQYF.

The chain recombines TRBV7-9 with TRBJ1-6; checking the TCRdb D call of TRBD1 is not possible without DNA. CDR3 length: 15 amino acids. The germline CDR1 and CDR2 sequences are SEHNR and FQNEAQ (reference sequence). This chain's CDR3 is CASTLGEGRNSPLHF.

The J gene is TRBJ2-7, the V gene TRBV5-1; TCRdb's D gene call, TRBD1, goes unchecked for lack of DNA. The CDR3 is made up of 17 amino acids. From germline, CDR1 is SGHRS and CDR2 YFSETQ. The CDR3 sequence: CASSLDPGTGLVYEQYF.

The chain couples TRBV5-1 to TRBJ2-7. The CDR3 runs 14 residues. Germline lookup yields CDR1 SGHRS and CDR2 YFSETQ. The CDR3 loop is CASSFSGGFYEQYF.

This chain connects TRBV19 to TRBJ1-2; checking the TCRdb D call of TRBD1 is not possible without DNA. The CDR3 covers 13 residues. CDR1 and CDR2 from the germline V gene are LNHDA and SQIVND (reference sequence). CDR3 protein: CASSINPLGGYTF.

The chain couples TRBV10-3 to TRBJ2-1; TCRdb picks TRBD1, but there is no DNA to check that call. There are 15 residues in the CDR3. The germline V gene encodes CDR1 ENHRY and CDR2 SYGVKD. CDR3 protein: CAIGGDSRGYNEQFF.

J is TRBJ2-3 and V is TRBV5-6; TCRdb's assignment of TRBD1 cannot be checked, as there is no DNA. The germline gives CDR1 SGHDT, CDR2 YYEEEE. This CDR3 spans 15 amino acids. CDR3 sequence reads: CASSSGTQSTDTQYF.

V is TRBV20-1 and J is TRBJ1-5; TCRdb selects TRBD1, and the lack of DNA leaves this call unchecked. CDR1 is DFQATT and CDR2 is SNEGSKA in the germline V gene (reference sequence). The CDR3 has 15 residues. The CDR3: CSARSGTGRDQPQHF.

This chain joins TRBV4-3 and TRBJ2-1; with no DNA, the TCRdb D assignment of TRBD2 cannot be verified. Germline-derived CDR1 and CDR2 are LGHNA and YSLEER. The CDR3 loop spans 17 amino acids. The CDR3 protein is CASSQEGLAGPHNEQFF.

The chain links TRBV27 to TRBJ2-3. This CDR3 has 15 residues. Germline loops: CDR1 MNHEY, CDR2 SMNVEV (reference sequence). CDR3 region: CASSLSPRYTDTQYF.

This sequence joins TRBV5-1 and TRBJ2-1; lacking DNA, the TRBD1 call made by TCRdb goes unchecked. There are 17 residues in the CDR3. CDR1 and CDR2 (germline): SGHRS, YFSETQ. This CDR3 is CASSLAVLGGAEGEQFF.

The chain is built from TRBV20-1 and TRBJ1-5; the D gene TCRdb calls, TRBD1, cannot be checked with no DNA. This CDR3 region has 15 residues. Per the germline V gene, CDR1 is DFQATT and CDR2 is SNEGSKA (reference sequence). CDR3 loop: CSAPVRGQRNQPQHF.